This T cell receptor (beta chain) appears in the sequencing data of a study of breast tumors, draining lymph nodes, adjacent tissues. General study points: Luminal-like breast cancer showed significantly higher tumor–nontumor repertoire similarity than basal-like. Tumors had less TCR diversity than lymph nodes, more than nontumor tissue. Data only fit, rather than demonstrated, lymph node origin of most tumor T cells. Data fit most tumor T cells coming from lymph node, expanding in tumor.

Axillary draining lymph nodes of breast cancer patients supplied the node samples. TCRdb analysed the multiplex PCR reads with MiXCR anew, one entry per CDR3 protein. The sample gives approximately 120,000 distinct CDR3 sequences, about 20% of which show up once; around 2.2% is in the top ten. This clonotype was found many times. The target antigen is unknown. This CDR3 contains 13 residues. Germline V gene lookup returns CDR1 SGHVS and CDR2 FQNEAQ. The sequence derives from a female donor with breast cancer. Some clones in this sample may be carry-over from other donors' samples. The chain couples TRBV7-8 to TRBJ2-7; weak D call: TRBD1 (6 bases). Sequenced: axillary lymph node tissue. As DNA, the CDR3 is TGTACCACACAGGGCCCCACCAAGGGGGAGCAGTACTTC. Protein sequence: CTTQGPTKGEQYF.